The present TCR beta chain was sequenced within a study of blood T cell repertoires in COVID-19. Study-wide background: The samples span acute and convalescent COVID-19 from the United States, Italy and Spain. PBMCs, B-cell-depleted T cells, or T cells provided the cDNA or gDNA that made up the material.

The CDR3 has 14 residues. The V end was cut by 0 bases, the J end by 1 base, with 7 bases between. Germline CDR1 and CDR2: GTSNPN and SVGIG (reference sequence). Repertoires were generated with immunoSEQ multiplex PCR, while TCRdb's copy carries only in-frame clones and drops some. The table lists 250,000 to 350,000 clones, 75% to 90% of them singletons, with about 2.2% in the top ten. Sequenced sample: peripheral blood. V gene TRBV30 combines with J gene TRBJ2-1; maybe TRBD2 (6 bases). This TCR came from a woman between 50 and 59 years old who had recovered from COVID-19. The CDR3 loop reads CAWSVGGSYNEQFF. As DNA, the CDR3 is TGTGCCTGGAGTGTTGGGGGGTCCTACAATGAGCAGTTCTTC. The whole variable domain, filled in from reference TRBV30 and TRBJ2-1, reads SQTIHQWPATLVQPVGSPLSLECTVEGTSNPNLYWYRQAAGRGLQLLFYSVGIGQISSEVPQNLSASRPQDRQFILSSKKLLLSDSGFYLCAWSVGGSYNEQFFGPGTRLTVL.